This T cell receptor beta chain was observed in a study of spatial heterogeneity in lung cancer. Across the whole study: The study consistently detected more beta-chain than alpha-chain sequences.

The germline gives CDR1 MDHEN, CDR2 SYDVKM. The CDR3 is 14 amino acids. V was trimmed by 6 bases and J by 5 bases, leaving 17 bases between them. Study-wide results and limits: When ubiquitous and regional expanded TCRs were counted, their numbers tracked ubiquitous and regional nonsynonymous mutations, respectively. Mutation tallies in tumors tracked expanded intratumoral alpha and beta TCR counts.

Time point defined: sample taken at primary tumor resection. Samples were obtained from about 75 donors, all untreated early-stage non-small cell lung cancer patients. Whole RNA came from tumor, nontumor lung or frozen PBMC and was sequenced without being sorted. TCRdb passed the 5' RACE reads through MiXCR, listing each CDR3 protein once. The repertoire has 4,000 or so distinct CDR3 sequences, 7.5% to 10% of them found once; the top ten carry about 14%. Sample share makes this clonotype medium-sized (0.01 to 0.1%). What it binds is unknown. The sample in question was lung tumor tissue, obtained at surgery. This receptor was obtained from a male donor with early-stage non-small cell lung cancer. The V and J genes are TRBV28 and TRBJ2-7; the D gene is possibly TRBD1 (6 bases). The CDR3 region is CASRYQGTVHEQYF. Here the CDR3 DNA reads TGTGCCAGCAGATATCAGGGGACGGTCCACGAGCAGTACTTC.